This TCR beta chain derives from a study of blood T cell repertoires in COVID-19. On the study more broadly: Acute-phase and convalescent COVID-19 samples originated in the United States, Italy and Spain. T cells, B-cell-depleted T cells, or PBMCs provided the cDNA or gDNA that served as material.

Sequenced by immunoSEQ multiplex PCR; TCRdb stores in-frame clones only, minus some. The table includes around 240,000 clones, roughly 84% detected once. With 8 bases clipped from V and 6 bases from J, the junction kept 6 bases outside the gene matches. This CDR3 contains 13 residues. Germline V gene data show CDR1 as MGHDK and CDR2 as SYGVNS. The source is a woman between 45 and 60 years old with acute or convalescent COVID-19. Sequenced material: peripheral blood. This chain joins TRBV25-1 and TRBJ2-7, with 11 bases lining up with TRBD2. CDR3 in amino acids: CASQLAGASEQYF. CDR3 DNA: TGTGCCAGCCAACTAGCGGGAGCTAGCGAGCAGTACTTC.